The rows below give T cell receptor beta chains drawn from one sample of a study of blood T cell repertoires in COVID-19. Sequenced by immunoSEQ multiplex PCR; TCRdb stores in-frame clones only, minus some. The table lists under 350,000 clones, about 88% of them singletons. The sample consisted of peripheral blood. The receptor source for this set is a man between 70 and 80 years old with acute or convalescent COVID-19. Each CDR3 is given with its conserved first and last residue. Each record gives: J gene, D gene, clone size, V gene, CDR3 protein, CDR3 DNA. A D gene is named only where the DNA matches it firmly. Not all rows give a size; the values are once, few, many and, for expanded clones, a class.

>TRBJ1-1|TRBD1|-|TRBV28
CASRLLDRGAEAFF
TGTGCCAGCAGGTTGCTCGACAGGGGAGCTGAAGCTTTCTTT
>TRBJ2-1|TRBD2|-|TRBV3-1/TRBV3-2
CASSRGSSYNEQFF
TGTGCCAGCAGCCGCGGGAGCTCCTACAATGAGCAGTTCTTC
>TRBJ1-5|-|-|TRBV28
CASSFVGNQPQHF
TGTGCCAGCAGTTTTGTCGGCAATCAGCCCCAGCATTTT
>TRBJ2-7|-|-|TRBV23-1
CASRLDSARVSYEQYF
TGCGCCAGCAGACTTGACTCGGCCAGGGTCTCCTACGAGCAGTACTTC
>TRBJ1-2|TRBD1|-|TRBV2
CASSDRTGVDGYTF
TGTGCCAGCAGTGATAGGACAGGGGTGGATGGCTACACCTTC
>TRBJ2-3|TRBD2|-|TRBV7-9
CASSQTSGSIDTQYF
TGTGCCAGCAGCCAAACTAGCGGGAGTATTGATACGCAGTATTTT
>TRBJ2-3|-|-|TRBV4-2
CASSQEWRTAYRDTQYF
TGTGCCAGCAGCCAAGAGTGGAGGACAGCCTACAGAGATACGCAGTATTTT
>TRBJ1-2|-|-|TRBV3-1/TRBV3-2
CASSRHLNYGYTF
TGTGCCAGCAGCCGACATCTTAACTATGGCTACACCTTC
>TRBJ1-3|TRBD1|-|TRBV19
CASSTPGTGGGNTIYF
TGTGCCAGTAGTACCCCCGGGACAGGGGGCGGAAACACCATATATTTT
>TRBJ2-5|TRBD2|-|TRBV7-8
CASSTSPGGARVETQYF
TGTGCCAGCAGCACCTCCCCCGGGGGGGCCAGGGTTGAGACCCAGTACTTC
>TRBJ2-5|TRBD1|-|TRBV20-1
CSASRAGGLEVAQETQYF
TGCAGTGCTAGTCGGGCAGGGGGTCTCGAAGTCGCCCAAGAGACCCAGTACTTC
>TRBJ2-5|-|-|TRBV5-6
CASSFTGQETQYF
TGTGCCAGCAGCTTCACAGGGCAAGAGACCCAGTACTTC
>TRBJ2-1|-|-|TRBV6-4
CASSDPYLTGVNEQFF
TGTGCCAGCAGTGACCCCTACCTCACCGGGGTCAATGAGCAGTTCTTC
>TRBJ2-2|-|-|TRBV5-1
CASREDLNTGELFF
TGCGCCAGCAGAGAGGACTTGAACACCGGGGAGCTGTTTTTT
>TRBJ2-1|TRBD2|-|TRBV28
CASSGWYSGLAGVRNEQFF
TGTGCCAGCAGCGGATGGTATTCGGGACTAGCGGGAGTAAGGAATGAGCAGTTCTTC
>TRBJ1-2|TRBD1|-|TRBV3-1/TRBV3-2
CASSDREANYGYTF
TGTGCCAGCAGCGACAGGGAAGCTAACTATGGCTACACCTTC
>TRBJ1-2|-|-|TRBV14
CASSQDWRSGDSYGYTF
TGTGCCAGCAGCCAAGATTGGAGGTCAGGGGATAGCTATGGCTACACCTTC
>TRBJ2-1|TRBD2|-|TRBV5-1
CASSLGLAGIGEQFF
TGCGCCAGCAGCTTGGGACTAGCGGGAATAGGTGAGCAGTTCTTC
>TRBJ2-2|TRBD2|-|TRBV11-2
CASSASSGSGVGELFF
TGTGCCAGCAGCGCATCTAGCGGGAGCGGAGTCGGGGAGCTGTTTTTT
>TRBJ2-1|TRBD2|few|TRBV2
CASSEIAGGPNEQFF
TGTGCCAGCAGTGAAATAGCGGGAGGTCCTAATGAGCAGTTCTTC
>TRBJ2-2|-|-|TRBV3-1/TRBV3-2
CASSQWRVNTGELFF
TGTGCCAGCAGCCAGTGGCGGGTGAACACCGGGGAGCTGTTTTTT
>TRBJ2-2|-|-|TRBV18
CASSPPGLLPGELFF
TGTGCCAGCTCACCACCGGGGCTACTCCCCGGGGAGCTGTTTTTT
>TRBJ2-1|TRBD2|-|TRBV7-2
CASSLLANSYNEQFF
TGTGCCAGCAGCCTACTAGCGAACTCCTACAATGAGCAGTTCTTC
>TRBJ2-3|-|-|TRBV6-4
CASSVQEADTQYF
TGTGCCAGCAGTGTCCAGGAGGCAGATACGCAGTATTTT
>TRBJ1-3|TRBD1|many|TRBV5-5
CASSEITGAGNTIYF
TGTGCCAGCAGCGAGATTACAGGGGCTGGAAACACCATATATTTT
>TRBJ1-2|TRBD1|-|TRBV30
CAWSASILGQGAGYTF
TGTGCCTGGAGCGCTTCAATTCTAGGACAGGGAGCCGGCTACACCTTC
>TRBJ1-5|-|-|TRBV19
CASTGQYSNQPQHF
TGTGCCAGTACCGGACAGTATAGCAATCAGCCCCAGCATTTT
>TRBJ2-1|-|-|TRBV5-1
CASSQRSYNEQFF
TGCGCCAGCAGCCAGAGGTCCTACAATGAGCAGTTCTTC
>TRBJ1-2|TRBD1|-|TRBV6-5
CASSRDRGNYGYTF
TGTGCCAGCAGCCGGGACAGGGGGAACTATGGCTACACCTTC
>TRBJ2-7|TRBD2|few|TRBV5-4
CASSTPTSGRVTYEQYF
TGTGCCAGCAGCACCCCGACTAGCGGGAGGGTTACCTACGAGCAGTACTTC
>TRBJ2-1|TRBD1|-|TRBV24-1
CATSDPLGTGYNGQFF
TGTGCCACCAGTGATCCATTAGGGACAGGCTACAATGGGCAGTTCTTC
>TRBJ2-1|-|once|TRBV4-3
CASSPKQGRDEQFF
TGCGCCAGCAGCCCCAAACAGGGAAGGGATGAGCAGTTCTTC
>TRBJ1-2|TRBD1|-|TRBV5-8
CASSLGGDRDHTF
TGTGCCAGCAGCTTGGGGGGTGACAGGGACCACACCTTC
>TRBJ2-7|TRBD1|-|TRBV10-3
CAISDVAGTENYEQYF
TGTGCCATCAGTGATGTAGCCGGGACAGAAAACTACGAGCAGTACTTC
>TRBJ2-7|TRBD1|-|TRBV19
CASTDRDEQYF
TGTGCCAGTACCGACAGGGACGAGCAGTACTTC
>TRBJ2-7|-|once|TRBV4-2
CASSHRDKDHEQYF
TGTGCCAGCAGCCACCGGGACAAAGACCACGAGCAGTACTTC
>TRBJ2-2|TRBD2|once|TRBV7-3
CASSLGGGGNTGELFF
TGTGCCAGCAGCTTAGGTGGGGGGGGGAACACCGGGGAGCTGTTTTTT
>TRBJ2-7|TRBD2|-|TRBV15
CATSRDGGGGGYEQYF
TGTGCCACCAGCAGAGATGGGGGAGGCGGGGGCTACGAGCAGTACTTC
>TRBJ2-7|-|-|TRBV15
CATSRDEGSYEQYF
TGTGCCACCAGCAGAGATGAGGGCTCCTACGAGCAGTACTTC
>TRBJ2-7|-|-|TRBV5-4
CASSLAGTGLSYEQYF
TGTGCCAGCAGCTTGGCCGGAACAGGTCTATCCTACGAGCAGTACTTC
>TRBJ2-7|-|-|TRBV4-3
CASSPLGRGYEQYF
TGCGCCAGCAGCCCCCTTGGGAGGGGGTACGAGCAGTACTTC
>TRBJ2-7|TRBD2|-|TRBV5-1
CASSGTSGSYEQYF
TGCGCCAGCAGTGGGACTAGCGGATCCTACGAGCAGTACTTC
>TRBJ2-3|TRBD2|-|TRBV24-1
CATSDLTSGGDTQYF
TGTGCCACCAGTGATTTGACTAGCGGGGGCGATACGCAGTATTTT
>TRBJ2-3|TRBD2|-|TRBV28
CASSPGTSGGNTQYF
TGTGCCAGCAGCCCCGGGACTAGCGGGGGGAATACGCAGTATTTT
>TRBJ1-1|-|-|TRBV13
CASSFARNTEAFF
TGTGCCAGCAGCTTCGCCAGAAACACTGAAGCTTTCTTT
>TRBJ2-5|TRBD2|-|TRBV28
CASSSFNLGLAGRQETQYF
TGTGCCAGCAGTTCCTTCAACCTAGGACTAGCGGGGCGACAAGAGACCCAGTACTTC
>TRBJ2-3|TRBD2|-|TRBV14
CASRGTSGPDTQYF
TGTGCCAGCAGGGGGACTAGCGGGCCAGATACGCAGTATTTT
>TRBJ2-7|TRBD2|-|TRBV7-2
CASSPGLAYYEQYF
TGTGCCAGCAGCCCCGGACTAGCGTACTACGAGCAGTACTTC
>TRBJ1-5|-|-|TRBV5-1
CASSLGGREGQPQHF
TGCGCCAGCAGCTTGGGCGGCAGGGAGGGACAGCCCCAGCATTTT